The rows below give T cell receptor beta chains drawn from one sample of a study of regulatory T cells in long-lasting Graves disease. TCRdb passed the multiplex PCR reads through MiXCR, listing each CDR3 protein once. Of 600,000 to 800,000 distinct CDR3 sequences in the sample, 25% to 30% were seen once. Sequencing was performed on peripheral blood mononuclear cells (PBMCs), taken when the disease was refractory, from a patient treated with antithyroid drugs. The source of these receptors is a female donor with Graves disease. Each CDR3 is given with its conserved first and last residue. Size tells how often a clone was seen (once, few, many) or the class of an expanded clone, and some rows leave it out.

few	TRBV12-3/TRBV12-4	TRBJ2-7	CASSFSGSPYEQYF
few	TRBV28	TRBJ1-4	CASSFLQQGVSKLFF
many	TRBV28	TRBJ1-6	CASSEVSFDNSPLHF
.	TRBV6-1	TRBJ1-1	CASSRVTANTEAFF
.	TRBV19	TRBJ2-2	CASTPGDRYTGELFF
few	TRBV6-1	TRBJ1-1	CASSRGFRDTEAFF
many	TRBV2	TRBJ2-7	CASSPGTLGEQYF
.	TRBV9	TRBJ1-3	CASSATTGGIGNTIYF
.	TRBV19	TRBJ1-2	CASKRPSDYGYTF
once	TRBV20-1	TRBJ2-3	CSAIPQVGDTQYF
many	TRBV6-1	TRBJ1-2	CASRPSWGDGYGYTF
few	TRBV15	TRBJ2-7	CATSSYGTIYEQYF
many	TRBV28	TRBJ1-6	CASSLDWSSYNSPLHF
many	TRBV12-3/TRBV12-4	TRBJ2-7	CASTLQPESASYEQYF
.	TRBV7-9	TRBJ1-4	CASSVPGTGLEKLFF
.	TRBV19	TRBJ1-5	CASRTDRAGNQPQHF
.	TRBV30	TRBJ1-2	CAWSGGFRDYGYTF
many	TRBV11-2	TRBJ2-7	CASSLVGYYEQYF